One and the same sample provided the 17 T cell receptor beta chains below, sequenced in a study of T-cell reconstitution after alpha-beta-depleted transplantation in children listed by TCRdb under 2016. The library was produced with PCR. The data were produced on an Illumina HiSeq 2500. TCR library preparation used molecular barcoding, with unique molecular identifiers applied to normalize quantification of the TCRbeta repertoire. TCRdb redid the processing of the public reads, applying fastp at Q25 and MiXCR, and retained in-frame beta chains. Merged by CDR3 protein, the rows form single entries marked with the most common genes and DNA. Present in this sample are around 490,000 distinct CDR3 sequences, roughly 11% of which were seen just once. The leading ten clones occupy less than 15% of the sample. The treatment or condition tag for this specimen amounts to: allogeneic hematopoietic cell transplantation with graft depleted of TCRalphabeta T cells and CD19 B cells.

Specimen: PBMCs, mostly from graft donor cells, collected 180 days after TCRalphabeta/CD19-depleted stem cell transplant. These TCRs come from a female patient aged 2-15 years who had a stem cell transplant for aplastic anemia, so the T cells may come from the graft donor.

The chain carries TRBV5-1 and TRBJ1-6; D remains unclear. In germline, CDR1 is SGHRS, CDR2 YFSETQ. CDR3 size: 15 residues. The germline V and J ends were trimmed by 0 bases and 8 bases, with 12 bases remaining between them. The CDR3 here is CASSLDDDGHSPLHF. The DNA for the CDR3 is TGCGCCAGCAGCTTGGATGACGACGGGCATTCACCCCTCCACTTT.

This clonotype was seen only a few times. The V call is TRBV7-9, the J call TRBJ2-3; D remains unclear. Germline V gene data show CDR1 as SEHNR and CDR2 as FQNEAQ (reference sequence). V lost 1 base and J 1 base, leaving 12 bases between the germline ends. This CDR3 is built from 16 residues. The CDR3 coding sequence is TGTGCCAGCAGCTTAGGCTTCCCCTACCGCACAGATACGCAGTATTTT. This translates into CASSLGFPYRTDTQYF.

The chain recombines TRBV15 with TRBJ1-6; possibly TRBD1 for D (5 bases). The germline V gene has CDR1 LNHNV and CDR2 YYDKDF (reference sequence). The CDR3 runs 16 residues. Trimming stripped 0 bases from V and 5 bases from J, with 11 bases between. The CDR3 is CATSRDRVVNNSPLHF. DNA for the CDR3: TGTGCCACCAGCAGAGACAGGGTGGTAAATAATTCACCCCTCCACTTT.

This clonotype was counted between two and nine times. The chain couples TRBV20-1 to TRBJ1-2; D is possibly TRBD1 (6 bases). Germline V lookup: CDR1 DFQATT, CDR2 SNEGSKA (reference sequence). The CDR3 has 13 residues. The V end lost 5 bases, the J end lost 4 bases, and 14 bases lay between the germline ends. CDR3: CSAHRDKSYGYTF. The CDR3 coding sequence is TGCAGTGCTCACAGGGATAAGTCCTATGGCTACACCTTC.

The chain joins TRBV25-1 to TRBJ1-2; 8 bases fit TRBD1. This CDR3 has 14 amino acids. From germline, CDR1 is MGHDK and CDR2 SYGVNS. Trimming at V came to 3 bases and at J to 4 bases, leaving 4 bases not matched to a gene. The CDR3 DNA is TGTGCCAGCAGTGATGCGGGACAGGTCTATGGCTACACCTTC. Protein product: CASSDAGQVYGYTF.

For this clonotype: Germline is not matched at one junction end, which may reflect a read error. The chain carries TRBV12-3 or TRBV12-4 and TRBJ2-2, with 8 bases lining up with TRBD1. This CDR3 is 19 amino acids long. CDR3 sequence: CTSRYVRILDRDNTGELFF. The DNA for the CDR3 is TGTACCAGCAGATATGTTCGGATTCTGGACAGGGATAACACCGGGGAGCTGTTTTTT.

The table lists this clonotype with a few counts. The CDR3 DNA reads TGTGCCAGCAGAAGTGAGGGGGTCAGCTCTGGAAACACCATATATTTT. It yields the protein CASRSEGVSSGNTIYF. The rearrangement joins TRBV27 to TRBJ1-3, with TRBD1 as a possible D gene (6 bases). V was clipped by 6 bases and J by 0 bases, with 15 bases between them. This CDR3 comprises 16 residues. The germline gives CDR1 MNHEY, CDR2 SMNVEV (reference sequence).

The V call is TRBV5-1, the J call TRBJ1-3; D gene ambiguous. The CDR3 length is 16 residues. The germline V and J ends were trimmed by 0 bases and 0 bases, with 10 bases remaining between them. Germline CDR1 and CDR2: SGHRS and YFSETQ. The CDR3 DNA sequence: TGCGCCAGCAGCTTGGATCTTCCAAACTCTGGAAACACCATATATTTT. Translating it yields CASSLDLPNSGNTIYF.

The chain is built from TRBV11-3 and TRBJ2-5; tentatively, D is TRBD2 (6 bases). Germline assignment: CDR1 SGHNT and CDR2 YENEEA. Trimming shortened V by 2 bases and J by 5 bases, and 12 bases separated the two germline ends. The CDR3 extends over 14 amino acids. The CDR3 DNA reads as TGTGCCAGCAGCTTACGGGGAGGCGTGGAGACCCAGTACTTC. This codes for CASSLRGGVETQYF.

The gene calls are TRBV28 and TRBJ2-7; the match to TRBD2 covers 13 bases. This CDR3 has 15 residues. J was trimmed by 6 bases and V by 6 bases; bases with no gene match: 8. Looked up from germline, CDR1 is MDHEN and CDR2 is SYDVKM. The CDR3 loop is CASSSGTSGTREQYF. The CDR3 DNA reads as TGTGCCAGCAGCTCCGGGACTAGCGGGACCCGCGAGCAGTACTTC.

J is TRBJ2-4 and V is TRBV7-2, with D possibly TRBD2 on 5 matching bases. Trimming cost V 4 bases and J 5 bases, with 21 bases left between them. The CDR3 loop spans 17 amino acids. The germline V gene has CDR1 SGHTA and CDR2 FQGNSA. CDR3 in amino acids: CASSSIDWGVKENIQYF. The CDR3 nucleotides are TGTGCCAGCAGCTCCATAGATTGGGGAGTAAAGGAAAACATTCAGTACTTC. Together with reference TRBV7-2 and TRBJ2-4, the CDR3 gives the full variable domain: GAGVSQSPSNKVTEKGKDVELRCDPISGHTALYWYRQSLGQGLEFLIYFQGNSAPDKSGLPSDRFSAERTGGSVSTLTIQRTQQEDSAVYLCASSSIDWGVKENIQYFGAGTRLSVL.

The sample holds many counts of this clonotype. The chain joins TRBV28 to TRBJ2-4; D tentatively reads TRBD1 or TRBD2 (5 bases each). The CDR3 has 13 amino acids. V lost 8 bases to trimming and J lost 9 bases, with 17 bases between them. Per the germline V gene, CDR1 is MDHEN and CDR2 is SYDVKM. CDR3 DNA sequence: TGTGCCAGCGTCCTCACTGGGGCGGGCATTCAGTACTTC. Its translation is CASVLTGAGIQYF.

This clonotype showed up just a few times. The chain employs TRBV20-1 and TRBJ2-1; 10 nucleotides match TRBD2. Germline-derived CDR1 and CDR2 are DFQATT and SNEGSKA (reference sequence). The junction had 6 bases not matched to a gene; V was cut back by 0 bases and J by 4 bases. The CDR3 is 16 residues long. The DNA of the CDR3 is TGCAGTGCTAGAGATCTAGCGGGGGACCCATACAATGAGCAGTTCTTC. Protein sequence: CSARDLAGDPYNEQFF.

A note on this clonotype: One end of the junction fails to match germline, which may point to a read error. The rearrangement joins TRBV20-1 to TRBJ2-1; TRBD2 matches 11 bases. Germline loops: CDR1 DFQATT, CDR2 SNEGSKA (reference sequence). The length of the CDR3 is 20 residues. The CDR3 coding sequence is TGCAGTGCGAGAGACCAGAAGACTAGCGGGACCCCTAGGCCTTACAATGAGCAGTTCTTC. The encoded protein is CSARDQKTSGTPRPYNEQFF.

This chain links TRBV10-3 with TRBJ1-5; 7 nucleotides align to TRBD1. V trimming: 6 bases; J trimming: 3 bases; junction bases outside the gene matches: 5. Germline V lookup: CDR1 ENHRY, CDR2 SYGVKD. CDR3 size: 14 residues. CDR3 in DNA: TGTGCCATCAGGTCAGAGGGGGCCAATCAGCCCCAGCATTTT. Its translation: CAIRSEGANQPQHF.

V gene TRBV20-1 combines with J gene TRBJ1-5, with 8 bases that match TRBD1. In germline, CDR1 is DFQATT, CDR2 SNEGSKA (reference sequence). The V and J ends lost 0 bases and 4 bases, in that order; junction bases with no gene match: 5. The CDR3 has 15 amino acids. The CDR3 nucleotides are TGCAGTGCTAGAGATGGGACAGGCCGTAATCAGCCCCAGCATTTT. Translated, it gives CSARDGTGRNQPQHF.

This clonotype has ten or more counts. The gene calls are TRBV6-1 and TRBJ1-5; 8 bases are shared with TRBD1. With 6 bases clipped from V and 2 bases from J, the junction kept 6 bases outside the gene matches. Germline loops: CDR1 MNHNS, CDR2 SASEGT. This CDR3 region has 15 residues. The CDR3 coding sequence is TGTGCCAGCAGGATGGACAGGGCTGGCAATCAGCCCCAGCATTTT. Amino acids: CASRMDRAGNQPQHF.